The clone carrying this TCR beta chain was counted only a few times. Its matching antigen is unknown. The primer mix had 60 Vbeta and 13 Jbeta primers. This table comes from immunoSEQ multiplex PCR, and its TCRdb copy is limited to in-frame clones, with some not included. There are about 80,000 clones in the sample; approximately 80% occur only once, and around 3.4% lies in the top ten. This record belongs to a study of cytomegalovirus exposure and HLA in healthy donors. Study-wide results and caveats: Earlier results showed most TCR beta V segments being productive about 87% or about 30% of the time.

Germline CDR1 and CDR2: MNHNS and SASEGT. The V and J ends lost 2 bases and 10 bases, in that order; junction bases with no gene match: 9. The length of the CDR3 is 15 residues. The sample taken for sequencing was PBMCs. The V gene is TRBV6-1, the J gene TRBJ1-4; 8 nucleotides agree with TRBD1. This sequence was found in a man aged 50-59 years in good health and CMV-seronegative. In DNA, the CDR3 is TGTGCCAGCAGTGAATTGGTGACAGGGGTGGCAAAACTGTTTTTT. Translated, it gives CASSELVTGVAKLFF.